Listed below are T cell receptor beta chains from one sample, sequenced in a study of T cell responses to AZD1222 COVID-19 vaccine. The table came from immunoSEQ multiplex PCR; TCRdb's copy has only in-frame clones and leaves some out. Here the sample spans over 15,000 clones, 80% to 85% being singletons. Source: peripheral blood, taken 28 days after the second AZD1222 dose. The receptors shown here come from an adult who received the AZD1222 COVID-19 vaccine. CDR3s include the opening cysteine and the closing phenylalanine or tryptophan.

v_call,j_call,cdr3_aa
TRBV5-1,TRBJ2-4,CASSLGEIQYF
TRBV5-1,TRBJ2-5,CASSLGTSGDQETQYF
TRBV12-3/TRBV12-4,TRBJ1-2,CASSFGTGRGYTF
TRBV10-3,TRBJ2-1,CAISENEDSRSYNEQFF
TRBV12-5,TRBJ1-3,CASGLYPGQLSGNTIYF
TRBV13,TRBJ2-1,CASSLLENLLGTHNEQFF
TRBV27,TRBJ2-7,CASSLYGDGAYEQYF
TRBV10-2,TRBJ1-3,CASSDTVPGNTIYF
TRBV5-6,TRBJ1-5,CASSLGQGIQPQHF
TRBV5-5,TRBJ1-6,CASSRIGRENSPLHF
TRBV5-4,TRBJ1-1,CASSPDRAEAFF
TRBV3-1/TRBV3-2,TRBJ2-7,CASSQVDNHEQYF
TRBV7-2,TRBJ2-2,CASSFEGGPSGELFF
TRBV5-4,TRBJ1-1,CASSAHGFMNTEAFF
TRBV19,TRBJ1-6,CASTLKGGSNSPLHF
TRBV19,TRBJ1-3,CATCAGNTIYF
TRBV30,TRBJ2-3,CAWSPRTRTDTQYF
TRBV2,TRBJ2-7,CASSEGGSVGGEQYF
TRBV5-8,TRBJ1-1,CASSLGGLLDTEAFF
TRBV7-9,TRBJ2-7,CASSESGGTYEQYF
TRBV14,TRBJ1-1,CASSQTGTGRGEAFF
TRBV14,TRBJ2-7,CASSHPAASYEQYF